Reported below is one TCR beta chain. Antigen specificity is unknown. A read error may produce the germline difference seen at one junction end. This sample stems from a study of cytomegalovirus exposure and HLA in healthy donors. In the study overall: The platform used for the approximately 130 validation repertoires matched that of the approximately 670 first-cohort repertoires, a later analysis reported.

Here immunoSEQ multiplex PCR was the method, and the copy in TCRdb shows in-frame clones only, minus some. The sample lists about 360,000 clones, roughly 90% seen once, with 0.83% in the top ten. CDR1 and CDR2 (germline): MNHEY, SVGAGI. This CDR3 has 14 amino acids. Regarding the study as a whole: The investigators catalogued 160 or so TCR beta chains as cytomegalovirus-associated. Generally TCR sequences proved uncommon, though certain public TCRs appeared in numerous donors. The classifier reportedly diagnosed cytomegalovirus status with high sensitivity and specificity.

This chain uses TRBV6-5 with TRBJ2-7, with unresolved D. This clonotype originated in a woman aged 18-29 years in good health and CMV-seronegative. Sequenced sample: PBMCs. The CDR3 loop reads CASRQDFWAYGQYF. The DNA for the CDR3 is TGTGCCAGCAGACAAGATTTTTGGGCTTACGGGCAGTACTTC.